Described below is a single T cell receptor beta chain sequence and its context. This clonotype was recorded many times. Which antigen it targets is not known. Base quality data are lacking; no much larger clone is found one base away. The sample is drawn from a study of HIV-infected children after antiretroviral therapy interruption (dated by TCRdb to between 2018 and 2020). About the full investigation: Eight children were included: four on planned treatment interruption and four on continuous treatment, all with CD4+ count above 500 and viral load below 50 copies/ml. Most participating children had recorded exposure to EBV and CMV. Median age was roughly 10 years in the interruption group and roughly 8 years in the continuous treatment group. Interruption-arm samples came from week 0, week 12, end of interruption (week 24 or 48), and about 3 years after study end. TCR repertoires were compared between children on planned treatment interruption and children on continuous antiretroviral treatment, alongside thymic output measurements. In the continuous-treatment arm, samples from corresponding weeks 0, 48 and 150 were analyzed.

Overall results and qualifications from the work: The sorted CD45RA+ naive cells might contain minor non-naive CD45RA+ populations, such as EMRA or stem memory cells. In the naive CD4+ repertoires of PTI patients, CDR3 sharing between time points dropped after the start of interruption, while many sequences were shared between the end of interruption and 3 years later. An increase in the naive CD4+ Gini coefficient was observed by the end of treatment interruption, suggesting clonal expansion, and a return to baseline was observed by 3 years. The small number of patients is a limitation, and caution is needed when interpreting the data.

The germline V gene specifies MNHEY as CDR1 and SVGEGT as CDR2. The CDR3 starts with the cysteine, ends with the phenylalanine, and has 11 residues. Just CDR3 DNA is preserved here, 33 bases in frame from base 1. V is cut by 6 bases and J by 0 bases, and the space between the germline ends is 3 bases. The treatment or condition label on this specimen signifies: PENTA 11 planned treatment interruption arm or continuous ART arm. Participants were children from the United Kingdom aged 2 to 15 years who had received at least three-drug ART for at least 24 weeks. Cryopreserved PBMCs containing at least 5 million viable cells were required, and a handful of candidate patients were excluded because of low viable PBMC yield. Using a FACSAria III cell sorter, naive CD4+ CD45RA+ CD45RO- T cells were FACS-sorted out of thawed PBMCs. Sorted cells were fixed, and RNA was extracted using the RNeasy FFPE kit followed by the RNeasy Micro kit.

The library relied on 3' RACE. To correct PCR amplification bias, TCR libraries were generated from RNA with a 3' RACE protocol that used unique molecular identifiers. Amplicon libraries were pooled in groups of up to about 12 and sequenced on an Illumina MiSeq using v2 2x250 paired-end chemistry. Turning to the authors' computational methods: Reads were processed with Decombinator to assign V and J genes and CDR3, with barcode-based error and PCR bias correction. Repertoires were subsampled to equal depth before Gini coefficient calculation using the R ineq package. CDR3 similarity was assessed with GLIPH, Hamming distance and a shared triplet metric. TCRdb redid the processing of the public reads, applying fastp at Q25 and MiXCR, and retained in-frame beta chains. Identical CDR3 protein sequences are pooled into one entry, listed with their most common genes and DNA. Here the V and J calls rest on TCRdb's processing, not on the authors' analysis. The sample has about 37,000 distinct CDR3 sequences on record, over 6.5% of them singletons. Around 1% of the sample is in the top ten clones.

This sequence uses TRBV6-2 or TRBV6-3 and TRBJ2-7, with no confident D gene call. The TCR sequence derives from a pool of human donors with HIV. The source was CD45RA+ CD4+ T cells from PBMCs, pooled from several time points, collected from a donor given antiretroviral therapy, either interrupted or continuous. The cell subset or site label of this sample denotes: naive CD4+ CD45RA+ CD45RO- T cells. The DNA sequence is given as TGTGCCAGCAGCCCCTCCTACGAGCAGTACTTC. Its protein reads: CASSPSYEQYF.